This T cell receptor (beta chain) was recovered during a study of molecular identifiers for immune sequencing clone quantification. Study observations and caveats: Underestimated sizes of highly expanded clones could result from identical TCR molecules that share a barcode.

In its sample, this clonotype was seen many times. The antigen is not known. Making the bulk TCR libraries relied on previously described methods and listed TCR primers. Each CDR3 protein is one row after TCRdb ran MiXCR on the PCR reads. Of approximately 630,000 distinct CDR3 sequences listed, less than 30% are singletons. Germline V gives CDR1 SNHLY, CDR2 FYNNEI. The CDR3 runs 12 residues. J lost 9 bases, V lost 6 bases, and 4 bases had no gene match. The rearrangement links TRBV2 to TRBJ2-4, with 8 bases matching TRBD1. What was sequenced was naive CD8+ T cells from blood, with Jurkat cell RNA spiked in. Subset given: FACS-sorted CD8+CD4-CCR7+CD45RA+ naive T cells. This TCR derives from a human donor in good health. Some libraries in this study had Jurkat cell RNA spiked in. The CDR3 here is CASRQDRAIQYF. The CDR3 DNA follows: TGTGCCAGCAGACAGGACAGGGCCATTCAGTACTTC. The full variable domain, rest sourced from reference TRBV2 and TRBJ2-4, is EPEVTQTPSHQVTQMGQEVILRCVPISNHLYFYWYRQILGQKVEFLVSFYNNEISEKSEIFDDQFSVERPDGSNFTLKIRSTKLEDSAMYFCASRQDRAIQYFGAGTRLSVL.